This section outlines one T cell receptor (beta chain) sequence together with its context. The sample belongs to a study of T cells after yellow fever vaccination. Each CDR3 protein is one row after TCRdb ran MiXCR on the 5' RACE reads. The table records some 350,000 distinct CDR3 sequences, 6.2% of them present only once. With V trimmed by 6 bases and J by 5 bases, 6 bases remained unmatched. The germline CDR1 and CDR2 sequences are MNHNY and SVGAGI (reference sequence). CDR3 size: 13 residues. This TCR was recovered from a man between 25 and 39 years old who received the YFV17D yellow fever vaccine. Material: PBMCs, obtained 5 days after the yellow fever booster vaccination. The chain combines TRBV6-6 with TRBJ2-7, with 8 bases matching TRBD2. The CDR3 protein is CASRSGRSNEQYF. CDR3 DNA sequence: TGTGCCAGCAGGAGCGGGAGAAGCAACGAGCAGTACTTC.